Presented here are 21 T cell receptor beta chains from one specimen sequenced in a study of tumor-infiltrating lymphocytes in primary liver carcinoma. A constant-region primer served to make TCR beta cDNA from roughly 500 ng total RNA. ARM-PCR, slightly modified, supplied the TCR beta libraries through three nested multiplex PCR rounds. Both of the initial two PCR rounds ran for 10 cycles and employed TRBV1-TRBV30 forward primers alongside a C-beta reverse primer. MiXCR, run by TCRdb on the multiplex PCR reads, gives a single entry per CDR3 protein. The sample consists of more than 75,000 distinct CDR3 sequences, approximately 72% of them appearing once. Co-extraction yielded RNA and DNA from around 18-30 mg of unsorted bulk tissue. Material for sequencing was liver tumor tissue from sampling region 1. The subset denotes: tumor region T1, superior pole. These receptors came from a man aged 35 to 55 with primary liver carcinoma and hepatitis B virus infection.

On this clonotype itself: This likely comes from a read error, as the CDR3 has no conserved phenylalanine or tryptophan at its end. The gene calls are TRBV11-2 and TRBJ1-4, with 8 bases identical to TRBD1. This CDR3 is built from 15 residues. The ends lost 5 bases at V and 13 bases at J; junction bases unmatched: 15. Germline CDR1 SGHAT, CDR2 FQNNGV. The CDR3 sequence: CASSIDRGGNERLFY. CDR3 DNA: TGTGCCAGCAGCATCGACAGGGGTGGTAATGAGAGACTGTTTTAT.

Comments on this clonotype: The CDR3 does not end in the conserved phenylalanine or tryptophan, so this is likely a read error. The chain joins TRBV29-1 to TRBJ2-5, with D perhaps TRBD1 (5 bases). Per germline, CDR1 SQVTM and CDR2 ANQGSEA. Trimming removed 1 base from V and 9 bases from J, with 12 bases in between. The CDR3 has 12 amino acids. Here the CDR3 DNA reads TGCAGCGTTGAAGGTCAGGGTTGGGCCCAGTACTTA. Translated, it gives CSVEGQGWAQYL.

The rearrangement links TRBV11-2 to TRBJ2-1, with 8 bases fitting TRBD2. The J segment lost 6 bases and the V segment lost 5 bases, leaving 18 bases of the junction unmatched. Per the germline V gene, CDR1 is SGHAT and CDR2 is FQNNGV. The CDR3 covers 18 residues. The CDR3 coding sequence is TGTGCCAGCAGCCGTACAGAAGGAAGATTAGCGGGGCCCAATGAGCAGTTCTTC. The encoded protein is CASSRTEGRLAGPNEQFF.

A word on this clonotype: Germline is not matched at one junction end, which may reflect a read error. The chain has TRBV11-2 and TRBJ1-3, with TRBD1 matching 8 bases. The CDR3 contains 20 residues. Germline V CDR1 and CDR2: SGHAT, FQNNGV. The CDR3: CASSSSLRGQVVCSGNIIYF. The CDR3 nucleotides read TGTGCCAGCAGCTCCTCCCTCCGGGGACAGGTTGTCTGCTCTGGAAACATCATATATTTT.

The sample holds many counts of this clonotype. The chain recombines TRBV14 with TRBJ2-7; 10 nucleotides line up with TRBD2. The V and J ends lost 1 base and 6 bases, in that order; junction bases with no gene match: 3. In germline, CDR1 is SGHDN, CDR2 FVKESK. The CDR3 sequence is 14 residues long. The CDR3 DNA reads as TGTGCCAGCAGCCAAGCACTAGCGGGAATCGAGCAGTACTTC. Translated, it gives CASSQALAGIEQYF.

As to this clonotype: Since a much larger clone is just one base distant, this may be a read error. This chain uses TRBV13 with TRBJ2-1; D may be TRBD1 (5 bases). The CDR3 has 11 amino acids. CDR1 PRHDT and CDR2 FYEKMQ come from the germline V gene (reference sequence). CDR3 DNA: TGTGTCAGCAGCTTAGGCCAGGGTCCGTTCTTC. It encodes CVSSLGQGPFF. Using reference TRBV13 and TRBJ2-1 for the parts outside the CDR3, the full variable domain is AAGVIQSPRHLIKEKRETATLKCYPIPRHDTVYWYQQGPGQDPQFLISFYEKMQSDKGSIPDRFSAQQFSDYHSELNMSSLELGDSALYFCVSSLGQGPFFGPGTRLTVL.

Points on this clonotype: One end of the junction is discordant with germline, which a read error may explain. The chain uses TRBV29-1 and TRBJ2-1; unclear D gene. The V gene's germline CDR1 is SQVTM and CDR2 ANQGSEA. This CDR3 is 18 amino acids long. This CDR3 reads CNVEDRLGSRHSYNGQFF. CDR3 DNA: TGCAACGTTGAAGATCGGTTGGGAAGCAGGCACTCCTACAATGGGCAGTTCTTC.

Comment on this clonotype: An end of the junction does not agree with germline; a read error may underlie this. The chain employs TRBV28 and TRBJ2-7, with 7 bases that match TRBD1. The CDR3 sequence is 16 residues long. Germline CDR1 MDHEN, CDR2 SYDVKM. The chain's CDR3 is CASSSTGAPSSYEHYF. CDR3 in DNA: TGTGCCAGCAGTTCCACAGGGGCCCCTTCGTCCTACGAGCACTACTTC. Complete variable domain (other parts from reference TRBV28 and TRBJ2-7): DVKVTQSSRYLVKRTGEKVFLECVQDMDHENMFWYRQDPGLGLRLIYFSYDVKMKEKGDIPEGYSVSREKKERFSLILESASTNQTSMYLCASSSTGAPSSYEHYFGPGTRLTVT.

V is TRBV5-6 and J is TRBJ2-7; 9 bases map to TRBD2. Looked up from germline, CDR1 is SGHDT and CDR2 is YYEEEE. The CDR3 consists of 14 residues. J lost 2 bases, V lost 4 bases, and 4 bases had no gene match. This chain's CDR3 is CASSPSGIPYEQYF. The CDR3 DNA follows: TGTGCCAGCAGCCCTAGCGGGATTCCCTACGAGCAGTACTTC.

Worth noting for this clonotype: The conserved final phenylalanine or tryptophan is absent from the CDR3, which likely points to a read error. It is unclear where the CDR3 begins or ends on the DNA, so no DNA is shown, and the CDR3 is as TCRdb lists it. CDR3 loop: CASVLGDLRGHEQRY. The chain recombines TRBV11-2 with TRBJ2-1; the D segment call TRBD2 is taken from the table without a DNA check. From its first to its last residue, the CDR3 has 15 amino acids. CDR1 SGHAT and CDR2 FQNNGV come from the germline V gene.

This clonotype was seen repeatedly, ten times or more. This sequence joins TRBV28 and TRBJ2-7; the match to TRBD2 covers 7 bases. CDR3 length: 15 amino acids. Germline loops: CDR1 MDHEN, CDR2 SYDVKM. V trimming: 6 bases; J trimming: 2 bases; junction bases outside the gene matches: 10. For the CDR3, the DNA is TGTGCCAGCAGCCTCCAAAGCGGGACCACCTACGAGCAGTACTTC. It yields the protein CASSLQSGTTYEQYF.

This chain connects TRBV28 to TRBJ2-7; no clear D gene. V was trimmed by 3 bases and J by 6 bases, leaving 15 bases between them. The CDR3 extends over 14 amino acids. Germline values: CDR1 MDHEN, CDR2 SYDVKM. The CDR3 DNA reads TGTGCCAGCAGTTTGGCAGCGAAACTCGGCGAGCAGTACTTC. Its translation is CASSLAAKLGEQYF.

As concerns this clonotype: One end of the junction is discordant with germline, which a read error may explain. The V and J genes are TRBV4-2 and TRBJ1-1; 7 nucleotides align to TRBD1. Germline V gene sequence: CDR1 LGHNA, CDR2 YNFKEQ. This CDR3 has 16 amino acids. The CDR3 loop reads CASNQGLQGGNTETFF. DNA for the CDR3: TGTGCCAGCAACCAAGGGCTTCAGGGGGGGAACACTGAAACTTTCTTT.

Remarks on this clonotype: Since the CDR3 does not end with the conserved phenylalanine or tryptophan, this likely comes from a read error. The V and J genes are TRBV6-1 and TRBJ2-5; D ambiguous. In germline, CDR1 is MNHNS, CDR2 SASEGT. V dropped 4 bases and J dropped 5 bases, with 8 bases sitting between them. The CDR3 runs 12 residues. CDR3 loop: CASSGSRETQYY. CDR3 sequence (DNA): TGTGCCAGCAGTGGGAGTCGGGAGACCCAGTACTAC.

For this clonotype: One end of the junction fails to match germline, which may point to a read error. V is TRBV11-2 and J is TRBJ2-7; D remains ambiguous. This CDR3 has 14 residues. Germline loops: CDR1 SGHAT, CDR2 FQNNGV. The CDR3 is CGSILTDTVYEQYF. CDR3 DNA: TGCGGTAGCATCTTAACTGACACTGTCTACGAGCAGTACTTC.

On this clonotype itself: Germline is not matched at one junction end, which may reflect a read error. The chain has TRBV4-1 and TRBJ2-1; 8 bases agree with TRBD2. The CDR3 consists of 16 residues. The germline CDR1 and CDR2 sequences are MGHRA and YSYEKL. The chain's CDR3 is CASSQESGRERNEHFF. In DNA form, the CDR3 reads TGCGCCAGCAGCCAAGAAAGCGGGAGAGAGAGAAATGAGCATTTTTTC.

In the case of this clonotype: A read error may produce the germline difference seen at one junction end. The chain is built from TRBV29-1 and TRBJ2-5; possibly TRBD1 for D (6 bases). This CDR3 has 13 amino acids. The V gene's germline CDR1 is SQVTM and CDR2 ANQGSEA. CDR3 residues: CSVEGRGQETQYF. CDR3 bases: TGCAGCGTTGAAGGCAGGGGACAAGAGACCCAGTACTTT.

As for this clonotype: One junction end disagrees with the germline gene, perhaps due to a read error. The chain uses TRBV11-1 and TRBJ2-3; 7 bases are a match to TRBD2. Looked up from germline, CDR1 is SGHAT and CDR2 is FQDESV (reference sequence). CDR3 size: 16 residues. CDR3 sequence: CASSKGLTVSTDTKYF. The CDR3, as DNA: TGTGCCAGCAGCAAGGGACTAACAGTTAGCACAGATACGAAGTATTTT.

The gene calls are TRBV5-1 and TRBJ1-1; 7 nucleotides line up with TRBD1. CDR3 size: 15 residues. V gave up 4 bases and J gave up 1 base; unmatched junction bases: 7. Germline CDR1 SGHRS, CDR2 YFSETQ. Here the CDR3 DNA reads TGCGCCAGCAGCCCAGGACAGGTTGAGAACACTGAAGCTTTCTTT. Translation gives CASSPGQVENTEAFF. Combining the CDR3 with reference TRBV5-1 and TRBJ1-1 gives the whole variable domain KAGVTQTPRYLIKTRGQQVTLSCSPISGHRSVSWYQQTPGQGLQFLFEYFSETQRNKGNFPGRFSGRQFSNSRSEMNVSTLELGDSALYLCASSPGQVENTEAFFGQGTRLTVV.

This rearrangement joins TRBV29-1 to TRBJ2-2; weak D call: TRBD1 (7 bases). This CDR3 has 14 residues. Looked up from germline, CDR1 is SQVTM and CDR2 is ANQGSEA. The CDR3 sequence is CGADAQGGAGELFF. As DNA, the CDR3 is TGCGGCGCCGATGCTCAGGGGGGTGCCGGGGAGCTGTTTTTT.

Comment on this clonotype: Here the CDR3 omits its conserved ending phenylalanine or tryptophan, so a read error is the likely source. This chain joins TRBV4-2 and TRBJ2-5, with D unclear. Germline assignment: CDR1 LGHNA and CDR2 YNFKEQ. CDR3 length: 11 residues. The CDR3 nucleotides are TGTGCCAGCAGCCTAGAAGAGACTCAGTACTGC. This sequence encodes CASSLEETQYC.